Shown below are 12 T cell receptor beta chains from a single sample sequenced in a study of T cells after yellow fever vaccination. TCRdb analysed the 5' RACE reads with MiXCR anew, one entry per CDR3 protein. The sample includes hundreds of thousands of distinct CDR3 sequences, 3% to 4.5% of them seen just once. The sample consisted of PBMCs, taken on the day of the yellow fever booster vaccination. Receptors originate from a man between 18 and 35 years old who received the YFV17D yellow fever vaccine.

This CDR3 reads CSAGTGHNEQFF. CDR3 bases: TGCAGTGCGGGCACAGGGCACAATGAGCAGTTCTTC. This chain links TRBV20-1 with TRBJ2-1; D is perhaps TRBD1 (6 bases). The CDR3 is 12 residues long. V was cut by 6 bases and J by 5 bases, with 11 bases left in between. Germline assignment: CDR1 DFQATT and CDR2 SNEGSKA (reference sequence).

Many counts were recorded for this clonotype. The chain has TRBV6-4 and TRBJ2-3; D is unclear. The germline V gene encodes CDR1 MRHNA and CDR2 SNTAGT. Trimming pared 8 bases from V and 5 bases from J, leaving 14 bases between. This CDR3 has 13 residues. CDR3 amino acids: CASAFRSQDTQYF. CDR3 bases: TGTGCCAGCGCCTTCCGCTCCCAAGATACGCAGTATTTT.

This clonotype was picked up a small number of times. The J gene is TRBJ2-3, the V gene TRBV5-4, with D unresolved. The germline V gene has CDR1 SGHNT and CDR2 YYREEE (reference sequence). V lost 3 bases and J lost 6, with 14 bases in between. This CDR3 has 14 amino acids. The CDR3 nucleotides are TGTGCCAGCAGCTCCCCGGCTACCCTGGATACGCAGTATTTT. This sequence encodes CASSSPATLDTQYF.

The chain combines TRBV25-1 with TRBJ1-5; 8 positions match TRBD1. The V gene's germline CDR1 is MGHDK and CDR2 SYGVNS. The CDR3 has 15 amino acids. The V segment lost 4 bases and the J segment 0 bases; nucleotides outside the gene matches: 2. CDR3 protein: CASSVTGGSNQPQHF. The CDR3, as DNA: TGTGCCAGCAGTGTAACAGGGGGTAGCAATCAGCCCCAGCATTTT.

This clonotype was counted at least ten times. V and J are TRBV7-8 and TRBJ2-7, with a possible D match to TRBD1 (6 bases). Trimming removed 6 bases at V and 2 bases at J, with 20 bases between. Germline V gene sequence: CDR1 SGHVS, CDR2 FQNEAQ. The CDR3 contains 16 residues. The CDR3 DNA reads as TGTGCCAGCAGGCCCACCCGGGACACCTTGACCTACGAGCAGTACTTC. It encodes CASRPTRDTLTYEQYF.

In its sample, this clonotype was seen many times. This sequence joins TRBV5-1 and TRBJ2-7; D possibly corresponds to TRBD2 (5 bases). This CDR3 comprises 14 residues. V was shortened by 5 bases and J by 2 bases, with 14 bases between the two germline ends. The V gene's germline CDR1 is SGHRS and CDR2 YFSETQ. The CDR3: CASSQDGIAYEQYV. Here the CDR3 DNA reads TGCGCCAGCAGTCAGGACGGGATAGCCTACGAGCAGTACGTC.

This clonotype appeared many times. V gene TRBV7-2 combines with J gene TRBJ2-7, with a possible D match to TRBD1 (5 bases). Trimming removed 3 bases at V and 2 bases at J, with 11 bases between. CDR3 length: 14 residues. Looked up from germline, CDR1 is SGHTA and CDR2 is FQGNSA. The CDR3 DNA follows: TGTGCCAGCAGCTTTACCAAGGACACCTACGAGCAGTACGTC. Translating it yields CASSFTKDTYEQYV.

This clonotype was found many times. The chain links TRBV3-1 to TRBJ1-1; the D is unclear. Trimming stripped 1 base from V and 2 bases from J, with 8 bases between. The CDR3 spans 14 residues. Per germline, CDR1 LGHDT and CDR2 YNNKEL (reference sequence). CDR3 sequence: CASSQGADNTEAFF. The CDR3 DNA follows: TGTGCCAGCAGCCAAGGGGCAGATAACACTGAAGCTTTCTTT.

The chain has TRBV5-5 and TRBJ2-5; no reliable D call. The CDR3 length is 13 residues. CDR1 is SGHKS, CDR2 YYEKEE, per germline (reference sequence). The V end was cut by 1 base, the J end by 5 bases, with 9 bases between. CDR3 amino acids: CASSLPGIETQYF. CDR3 nucleotides: TGTGCCAGCAGCTTGCCTGGGATCGAGACCCAGTACTTC.

This rearrangement joins TRBV12-3 or TRBV12-4 to TRBJ2-5; 7 nucleotides match TRBD1. This CDR3 spans 15 amino acids. V trimming: 5 bases; J trimming: 6 bases; junction bases outside the gene matches: 12. CDR3 sequence: CASSPGTALVQTQYF. CDR3 nucleotides: TGTGCCAGCAGTCCCGGGACAGCTCTTGTGCAGACCCAGTACTTC.

This clonotype was recorded at least ten times. This chain links TRBV6-5 with TRBJ2-7; D may be TRBD1 or TRBD2 (5 bases each). The CDR3 contains 13 residues. Germline CDR1 reads MNHEY; CDR2 reads SVGAGI. V was clipped by 10 bases and J by 6 bases, with 19 bases between them. CDR3 bases: TGTGCCACTAGCCGGGACGGATTGGGCGAGCAGTACGTC. This sequence encodes CATSRDGLGEQYV.

This clonotype was counted only a few times. The chain employs TRBV11-2 and TRBJ2-1; unclear D gene. Trimming removed 5 bases from V and 6 bases from J, with 8 bases in between. There are 12 residues in the CDR3. From germline, CDR1 is SGHAT and CDR2 FQNNGV. As DNA, the CDR3 is TGTGCCAGCAGCCTTCGATCCAATGAGCAGTTCTTC. Amino acid sequence: CASSLRSNEQFF.